This entry describes one TCR beta chain. Assay: immunoSEQ multiplex PCR; the TCRdb copy retains only in-frame clones and omits some. The table shows about 300,000 clones, with over 75% occurring only once. V lost 6 bases to trimming and J lost 1 base; unmatched junction nucleotides: 11. The CDR3 sequence is 18 residues long. From germline, CDR1 is SNHLY and CDR2 FYNNEI. The data originate from a study of blood T cell repertoires in COVID-19. V usage is TRBV2 and J usage is TRBJ2-2, with 10 nucleotides matching TRBD2. This receptor was obtained from a man aged 25 to 40 who had recovered from COVID-19. The sample consisted of PBMCs or T cells enriched from blood (not recorded which). This CDR3 reads CASRPASGSRENTGELFF. As DNA, the CDR3 is TGTGCCAGCAGGCCGGCTAGCGGGAGTCGGGAGAACACCGGGGAGCTGTTTTTT.